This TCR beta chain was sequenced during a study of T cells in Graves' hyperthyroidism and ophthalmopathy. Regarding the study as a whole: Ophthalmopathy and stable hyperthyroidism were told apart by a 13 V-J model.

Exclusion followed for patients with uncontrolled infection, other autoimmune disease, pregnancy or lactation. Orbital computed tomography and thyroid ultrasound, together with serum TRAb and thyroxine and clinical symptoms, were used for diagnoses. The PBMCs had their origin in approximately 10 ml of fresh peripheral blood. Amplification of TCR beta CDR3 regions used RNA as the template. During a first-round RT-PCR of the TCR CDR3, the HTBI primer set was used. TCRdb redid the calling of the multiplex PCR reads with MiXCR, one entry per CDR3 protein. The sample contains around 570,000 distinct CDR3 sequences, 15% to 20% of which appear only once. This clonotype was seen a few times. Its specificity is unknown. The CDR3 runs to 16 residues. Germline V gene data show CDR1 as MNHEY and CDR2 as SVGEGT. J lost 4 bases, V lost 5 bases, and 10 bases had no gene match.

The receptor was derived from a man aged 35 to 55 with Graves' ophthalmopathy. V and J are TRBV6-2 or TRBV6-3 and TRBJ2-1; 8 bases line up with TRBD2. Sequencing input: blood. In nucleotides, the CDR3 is TGTGCCAGCAGTCCAACATCTAGCGGGCCTTACAATGAGCAGTTCTTC. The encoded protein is CASSPTSSGPYNEQFF.